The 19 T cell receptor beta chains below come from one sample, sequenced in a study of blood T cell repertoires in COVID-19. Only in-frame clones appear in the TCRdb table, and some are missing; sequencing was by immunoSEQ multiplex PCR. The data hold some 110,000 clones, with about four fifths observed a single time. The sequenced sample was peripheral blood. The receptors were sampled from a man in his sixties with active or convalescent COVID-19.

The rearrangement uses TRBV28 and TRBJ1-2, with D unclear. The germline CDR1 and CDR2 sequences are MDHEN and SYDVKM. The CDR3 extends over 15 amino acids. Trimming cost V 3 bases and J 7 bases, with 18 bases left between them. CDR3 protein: CASSLPAERQAGYTF. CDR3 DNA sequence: TGTGCCAGCAGTTTGCCCGCCGAGCGGCAGGCTGGCTACACCTTC.

Here the CDR3 reads CASSFGRGTYDTGELFF. CDR3 nucleotides: TGTGCCAGCAGTTTTGGGCGGGGGACCTATGACACCGGGGAGCTGTTTTTT. This rearrangement joins TRBV28 to TRBJ2-2; 7 positions agree with TRBD2. V dropped 3 bases and J dropped 3; count of bases not matched to a gene: 10. There are 17 residues in the CDR3. Germline V gene lookup returns CDR1 MDHEN and CDR2 SYDVKM.

CDR3 bases: TGTGCCTGGAACCAACGAGGGTTTTATAATTCACCCCTCCACTTT. It encodes CAWNQRGFYNSPLHF. The chain is built from TRBV30 and TRBJ1-6; D remains unclear. Trimming removed 4 bases from V and 4 bases from J, with 14 bases in between. Germline-derived CDR1 and CDR2 are GTSNPN and SVGIG (reference sequence). CDR3 length: 15 residues.

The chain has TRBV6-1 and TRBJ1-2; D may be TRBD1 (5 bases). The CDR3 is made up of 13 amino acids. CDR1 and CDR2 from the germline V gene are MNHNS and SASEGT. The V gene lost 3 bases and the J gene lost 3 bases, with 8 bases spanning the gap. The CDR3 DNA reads TGTGCCAGCAGTGAGGGCAGGGACTATGGCTACACCTTC. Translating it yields CASSEGRDYGYTF.

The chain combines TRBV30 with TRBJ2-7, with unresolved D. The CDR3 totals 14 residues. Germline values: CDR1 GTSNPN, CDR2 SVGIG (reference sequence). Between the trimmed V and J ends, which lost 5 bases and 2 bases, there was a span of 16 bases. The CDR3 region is CAWGRGGRPYEQYF. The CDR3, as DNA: TGTGCCTGGGGCCGAGGCGGCAGACCCTACGAGCAGTACTTC.

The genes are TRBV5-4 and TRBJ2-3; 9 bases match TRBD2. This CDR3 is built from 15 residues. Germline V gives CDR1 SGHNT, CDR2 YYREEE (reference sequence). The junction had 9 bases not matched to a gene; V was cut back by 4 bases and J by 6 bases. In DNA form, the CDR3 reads TGTGCCAGCAGCGCGGGGGGGAGGGAGTGGGATACGCAGTATTTT. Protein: CASSAGGREWDTQYF.

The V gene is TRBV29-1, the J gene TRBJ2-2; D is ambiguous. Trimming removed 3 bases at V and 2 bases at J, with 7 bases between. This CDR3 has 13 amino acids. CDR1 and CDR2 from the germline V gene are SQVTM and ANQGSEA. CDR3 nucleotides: TGCAGCGTTGATGGCGGAAACACCGGGGAGCTGTTTTTT. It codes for CSVDGGNTGELFF.

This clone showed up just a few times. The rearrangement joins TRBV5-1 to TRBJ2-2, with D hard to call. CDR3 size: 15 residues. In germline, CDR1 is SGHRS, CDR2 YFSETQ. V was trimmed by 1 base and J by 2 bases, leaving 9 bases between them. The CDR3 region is CASSLLQTNTGELFF. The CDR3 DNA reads TGCGCCAGCAGCTTGTTACAGACCAACACCGGGGAGCTGTTTTTT. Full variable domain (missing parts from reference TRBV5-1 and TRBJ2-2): KAGVTQTPRYLIKTRGQQVTLSCSPISGHRSVSWYQQTPGQGLQFLFEYFSETQRNKGNFPGRFSGRQFSNSRSEMNVSTLELGDSALYLCASSLLQTNTGELFFGEGSRLTVL.

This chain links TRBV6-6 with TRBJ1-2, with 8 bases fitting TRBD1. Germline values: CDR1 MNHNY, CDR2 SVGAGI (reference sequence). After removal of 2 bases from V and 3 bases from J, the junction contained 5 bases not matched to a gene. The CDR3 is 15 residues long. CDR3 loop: CASSYPQGGDYGYTF. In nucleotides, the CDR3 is TGTGCCAGCAGTTACCCACAGGGGGGCGACTATGGCTACACCTTC.

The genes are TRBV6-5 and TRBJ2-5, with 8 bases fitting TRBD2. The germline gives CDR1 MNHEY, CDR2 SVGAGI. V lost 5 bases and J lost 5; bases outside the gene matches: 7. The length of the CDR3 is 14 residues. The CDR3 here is CASSPDPGGETQYF. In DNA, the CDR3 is TGTGCCAGCAGTCCAGATCCGGGGGGGGAGACCCAGTACTTC.

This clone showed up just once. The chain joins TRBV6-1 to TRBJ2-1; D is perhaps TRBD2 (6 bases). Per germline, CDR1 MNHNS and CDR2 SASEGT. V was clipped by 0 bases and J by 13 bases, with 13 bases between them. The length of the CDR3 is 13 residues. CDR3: CASSEAWRDLQFF. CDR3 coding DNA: TGTGCCAGCAGTGAAGCCTGGCGGGACCTCCAGTTCTTC.

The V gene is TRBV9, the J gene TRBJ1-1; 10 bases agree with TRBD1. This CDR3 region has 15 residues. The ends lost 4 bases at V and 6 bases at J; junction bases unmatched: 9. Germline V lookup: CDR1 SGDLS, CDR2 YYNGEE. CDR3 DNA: TGTGCCAGCAGCTCCGGACAGGGGGTTGTCTCTGAAGCTTTCTTT. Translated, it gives CASSSGQGVVSEAFF.

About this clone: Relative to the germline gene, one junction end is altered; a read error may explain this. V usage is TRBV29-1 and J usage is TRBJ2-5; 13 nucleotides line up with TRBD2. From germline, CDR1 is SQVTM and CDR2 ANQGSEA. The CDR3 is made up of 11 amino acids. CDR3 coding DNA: TGCAGCGCCGGGACTAGCGGGATCGGGGACTTC. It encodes CSAGTSGIGDF.

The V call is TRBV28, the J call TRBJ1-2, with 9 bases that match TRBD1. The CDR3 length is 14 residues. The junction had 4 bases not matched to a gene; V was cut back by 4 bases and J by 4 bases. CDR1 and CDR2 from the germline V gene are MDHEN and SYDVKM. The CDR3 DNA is TGTGCCAGCAGTTCCTACAGGGGGCGCTATGGCTACACCTTC. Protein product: CASSSYRGRYGYTF.

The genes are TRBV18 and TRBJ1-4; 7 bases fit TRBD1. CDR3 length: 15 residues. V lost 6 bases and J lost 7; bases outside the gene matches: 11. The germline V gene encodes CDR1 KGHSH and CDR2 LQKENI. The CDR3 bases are TGTGCCAGCTCGCCTGAGAGACAGGGCCGTGAAAAACTGTTTTTT. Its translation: CASSPERQGREKLFF.

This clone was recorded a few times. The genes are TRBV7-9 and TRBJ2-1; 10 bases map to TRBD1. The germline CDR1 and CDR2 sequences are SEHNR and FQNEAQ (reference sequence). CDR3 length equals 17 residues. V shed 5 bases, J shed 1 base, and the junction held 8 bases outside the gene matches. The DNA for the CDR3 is TGTGCCAGCAGCCCAACCTGGACAGGGGGATCCTACAATGAGCAGTTCTTC. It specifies CASSPTWTGGSYNEQFF.

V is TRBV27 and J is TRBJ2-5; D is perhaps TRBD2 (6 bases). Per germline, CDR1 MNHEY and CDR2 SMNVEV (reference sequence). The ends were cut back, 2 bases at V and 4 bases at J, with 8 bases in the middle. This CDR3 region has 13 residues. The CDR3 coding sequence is TGTGCCAGCAGTTTACAGGGAGGAGAGACCCAGTACTTC. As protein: CASSLQGGETQYF.

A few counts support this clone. The CDR3 here is CASSLDLGGQPQHF. CDR3 coding DNA: TGTGCCAGCAGCTTAGACTTGGGAGGTCAGCCCCAGCATTTT. This rearrangement joins TRBV7-2 to TRBJ1-5; D not certain. The CDR3 covers 14 residues. The V gene lost 1 base and the J gene lost 6 bases, with 10 bases spanning the gap. Germline CDR1 reads SGHTA; CDR2 reads FQGNSA.

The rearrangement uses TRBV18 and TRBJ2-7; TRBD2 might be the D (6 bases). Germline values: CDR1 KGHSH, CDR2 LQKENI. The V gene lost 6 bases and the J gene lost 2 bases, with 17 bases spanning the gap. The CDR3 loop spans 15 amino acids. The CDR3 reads CASSQLGSKPYEQYF. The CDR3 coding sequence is TGTGCCAGCTCGCAACTCGGGAGTAAGCCCTACGAGCAGTACTTC.